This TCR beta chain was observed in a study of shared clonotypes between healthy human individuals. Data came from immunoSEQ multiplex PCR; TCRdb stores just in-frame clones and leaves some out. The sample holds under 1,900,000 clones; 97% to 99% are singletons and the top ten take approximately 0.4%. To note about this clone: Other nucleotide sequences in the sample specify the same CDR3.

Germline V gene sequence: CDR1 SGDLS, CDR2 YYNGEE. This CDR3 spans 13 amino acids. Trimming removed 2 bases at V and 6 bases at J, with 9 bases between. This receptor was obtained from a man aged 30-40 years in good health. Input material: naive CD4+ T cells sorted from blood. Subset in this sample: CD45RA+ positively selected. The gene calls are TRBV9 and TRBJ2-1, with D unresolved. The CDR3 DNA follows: TGTGCCAGCAGCGTCTTAAGTGTCAATGAGCAGTTCTTC. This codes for CASSVLSVNEQFF.